Below, 26 T cell receptor beta chains from the same sample are listed, as sequenced in a study of regulatory T cells in long-lasting Graves disease. Time point specified: newly diagnosed GD, antithyroid drugs for less than 3 months. Construction of the TCR library relied on RNA isolated from PBMCs. With iRepertoire HTBI primers and Arm-PCR of CDR3 regions, TCR beta libraries were built. One entry per CDR3 protein, called by TCRdb with MiXCR from the multiplex PCR reads. The table includes 550,000 to 650,000 distinct CDR3 sequences, about 16% detected once. The sample was also linked to a second study, of T cells in Graves' hyperthyroidism and ophthalmopathy.

The input for sequencing was peripheral blood mononuclear cells (PBMCs), taken at new diagnosis, from a patient treated with antithyroid drugs. These receptors all stem from a man in his late teens or twenties with Graves disease.

Comment on this clonotype: It may be a read error: a sequence one base away is much more abundant. The chain couples TRBV12-3 or TRBV12-4 to TRBJ2-1, with 10 bases identical to TRBD2. Trimming took 7 bases from V and 10 from J; bases not matched to a gene: 10. CDR3 length: 14 residues. The chain's CDR3 is CASNLAGDAYEQFF. The CDR3 DNA sequence: TGTGCCAGCAATCTAGCGGGAGACGCCTACGAGCAGTTCTTC.

V gene TRBV28 combines with J gene TRBJ1-3; possibly TRBD1 for D (5 bases). Trimming cost V 7 bases and J 4 bases, with 8 bases left between them. Germline loops: CDR1 MDHEN, CDR2 SYDVKM. The CDR3 extends over 12 amino acids. CDR3: CASIWGGNTIYF. CDR3 nucleotides: TGTGCCAGCATCTGGGGGGGAAACACCATATATTTT.

This clonotype showed up many times. The chain has TRBV3-1 and TRBJ2-1, with D possibly matching TRBD1 (5 bases). The CDR3 has 14 amino acids. Germline V lookup: CDR1 LGHDT, CDR2 YNNKEL (reference sequence). V was trimmed by 3 bases and J by 14 bases, leaving 20 bases between them. The CDR3: CASSHLGEQGAKFF. Here the CDR3 DNA reads TGTGCCAGCAGCCACCTTGGGGAACAAGGGGCAAAGTTCTTC.

On this clonotype: One junction end does not reproduce the germline sequence, and a read error may be involved. This sequence joins TRBV4-1 and TRBJ2-4, with D perhaps assigned TRBD1 or TRBD2 (6 bases each). Germline V gene data show CDR1 as MGHRA and CDR2 as YSYEKL. The CDR3 loop spans 16 amino acids. The CDR3 DNA sequence: TGCGCCAGCAGCCAAGTGGGGGGCGCCGCCAAAAACATTCGGTACTTC. Its translation is CASSQVGGAAKNIRYF.

In its sample, this clonotype was seen many times. The chain uses TRBV6-2 or TRBV6-3 and TRBJ2-7; 11 bases align to TRBD2. Germline lookup yields CDR1 MNHEY and CDR2 SVGEGT. V was pared by 0 bases and J by 1 base, with 8 bases of the junction left unmatched. The CDR3 has 18 residues. CDR3 amino acids: CASSYSYSGRADSYEQYF. The CDR3 nucleotides are TGTGCCAGCAGTTACTCTTATAGCGGGAGGGCCGATTCCTACGAGCAGTACTTC.

This rearrangement joins TRBV29-1 to TRBJ1-1, with D unclear. The germline V gene has CDR1 SQVTM and CDR2 ANQGSEA. The length of the CDR3 is 10 residues. Trimming took 7 bases from V and 4 from J, leaving 7 bases between them. The CDR3 spells CSGLGTEAFF. Written as DNA, the CDR3 is TGCAGCGGCCTTGGCACTGAAGCTTTCTTT.

The sample holds a few counts of this clonotype. The chain has TRBV29-1 and TRBJ2-2, with D possibly being TRBD1 or TRBD2 (5 bases each). Trimming removed 6 bases from V and 3 bases from J, with 11 bases in between. Germline V gene lookup returns CDR1 SQVTM and CDR2 ANQGSEA. The CDR3 has 13 amino acids. DNA of the CDR3: TGCAGCGTCCCGGGACCTCACACCGGGGAGCTGTTTTTT. This gives the protein CSVPGPHTGELFF.

The rearrangement joins TRBV7-9 to TRBJ1-3; 7 bases agree with TRBD1. The J segment lost 1 base and the V segment lost 3 bases, leaving 3 bases of the junction unmatched. The CDR3 has 15 amino acids. Germline V CDR1 and CDR2: SEHNR, FQNEAQ (reference sequence). The CDR3 protein is CASSFATGSGNTIYF. In DNA, the CDR3 is TGTGCCAGCAGCTTCGCGACAGGGTCTGGAAACACCATATATTTT.

In its sample, this clonotype was seen many times. The chain employs TRBV27 and TRBJ2-7; D perhaps matches TRBD1 (6 bases). The germline gives CDR1 MNHEY, CDR2 SMNVEV (reference sequence). Trimming pared 3 bases from V and 7 bases from J, leaving 10 bases between. This CDR3 is built from 12 residues. CDR3 loop: CASSFQGREQYF. Here the CDR3 DNA reads TGTGCCAGCAGTTTTCAGGGGCGAGAGCAGTACTTC.

About this clonotype: This sequence may be a read error, since a much larger clone differs from it by one base. The rearrangement joins TRBV28 to TRBJ2-7, with 7 bases lining up with TRBD2. The germline CDR1 and CDR2 sequences are MDHEN and SYDVKM. This CDR3 contains 14 residues. V lost 7 bases to trimming and J lost 9 bases; unmatched junction nucleotides: 15. CDR3 amino acids: CASIGHGGFRGQYF. CDR3 in DNA: TGTGCCAGCATAGGTCACGGGGGGTTCCGGGGGCAGTACTTC.

Comments on this clonotype: Germline is not matched at one junction end, which may reflect a read error. The gene calls are TRBV5-1 and TRBJ2-7, with D maybe TRBD1 (7 bases). Germline assignment: CDR1 SGHRS and CDR2 YFSETQ. The CDR3 consists of 14 residues. The CDR3 sequence is CASSLDRGGYGQYF. The DNA of the CDR3 is TGCGCCAGCAGCTTGGACAGGGGAGGTTACGGGCAGTACTTC. The variable domain in full, completed from reference TRBV5-1 and TRBJ2-7, reads KAGVTQTPRYLIKTRGQQVTLSCSPISGHRSVSWYQQTPGQGLQFLFEYFSETQRNKGNFPGRFSGRQFSNSRSEMNVSTLELGDSALYLCASSLDRGGYGQYFGPGTRLTVT.

There are many counts of this clonotype. V and J are TRBV6-2 or TRBV6-3 and TRBJ2-5, with D unresolved. Trimming left V 6 bases short and J 9 bases short, with 26 bases between. Germline V CDR1 and CDR2: MNHEY, SVGEGT. The CDR3 has 16 residues. The CDR3 loop reads CASRDPYPGRLGSQYF. CDR3 in DNA: TGTGCCAGCAGGGACCCTTACCCAGGACGGCTAGGGTCCCAGTACTTC.

This rearrangement joins TRBV7-3 to TRBJ2-1; 10 positions match TRBD2. V lost 2 bases, J lost 5 bases, and 3 bases stayed unmatched. Germline loops: CDR1 SGHTA, CDR2 FQGTGA. This CDR3 spans 15 amino acids. The CDR3 region is CASSLLAGANNEQFF. CDR3 in DNA: TGTGCCAGCAGCTTACTAGCGGGAGCCAACAATGAGCAGTTCTTC.

Points on this clonotype: This clone may be a read error of a much larger clone one base away. Written as DNA, the CDR3 is TGTGGCAGCAGTCACAGGACAACTGAAGCTTTCTTT. It specifies CGSSHRTTEAFF. V and J are TRBV6-2 or TRBV6-3 and TRBJ1-1, with D possibly being TRBD1 (5 bases). The CDR3 contains 12 residues. CDR1 and CDR2 from the germline V gene are MNHEY and SVGEGT.

The CDR3 reads CSVKAGPSWGEQFF. For the CDR3, the DNA is TGCAGTGTCAAGGCCGGCCCTAGTTGGGGAGAGCAGTTCTTC. The chain couples TRBV20-1 to TRBJ2-1; D is ambiguous. Germline V CDR1 and CDR2: DFQATT, SNEGSKA (reference sequence). V lost 7 bases and J 10 bases, leaving 23 bases between the germline ends. The CDR3 extends over 14 amino acids.

Of note for this clonotype: Because the CDR3's place on the DNA is in doubt, the DNA is left out and the CDR3 is given as listed by TCRdb. The rearrangement joins TRBV6-9 to TRBJ2-7; TRBD1 reflects the table's D call only, with no check against the DNA. Germline loops: CDR1 MNHGY, CDR2 SVAAGI. The CDR3 is 20 residues long, counting both termini. The CDR3 protein is CASSYSNEQYFGPGTRLKTF.

This clonotype was recorded many times. V and J are TRBV6-1 and TRBJ2-7, with D perhaps TRBD2 (6 bases). This CDR3 is built from 14 residues. Germline assignment: CDR1 MNHNS and CDR2 SASEGT. V lost 7 bases, J lost 3 bases, and 16 bases lay in between. CDR3 protein: CASTLTVGGYEQYF. In nucleotides, the CDR3 is TGTGCCAGCACGCTCACCGTGGGAGGCTACGAGCAGTACTTC.

V gene TRBV15 combines with J gene TRBJ2-7; D remains ambiguous. The V gene lost 8 bases and the J gene lost 0 bases, with 11 bases spanning the gap. CDR1 and CDR2 from the germline V gene are LNHNV and YYDKDF (reference sequence). The CDR3 is made up of 13 amino acids. The CDR3, as DNA: TGTGCCACCGCCAGTTCCCCCTCCTACGAGCAGTACTTC. Translating it yields CATASSPSYEQYF.

This clonotype has ten or more counts. The rearrangement joins TRBV7-9 to TRBJ2-1; tentatively, D is TRBD1 or TRBD2 (5 bases each). CDR3 length equals 12 residues. CDR1 and CDR2 from the germline V gene are SEHNR and FQNEAQ (reference sequence). Trimming removed 3 bases from V and 7 bases from J, with 7 bases in between. CDR3 coding DNA: TGTGCCAGCAGCTTGGGGGAAAATGAGCAGTTCTTC. Amino acid sequence: CASSLGENEQFF. Using reference TRBV7-9 and TRBJ2-1 for the parts outside the CDR3, the full variable domain is DTGVSQNPRHKITKRGQNVTFRCDPISEHNRLYWYRQTLGQGPEFLTYFQNEAQLEKSRLLSDRFSAERPKGSFSTLEIQRTEQGDSAMYLCASSLGENEQFFGPGTRLTVL.

This clonotype was seen many times. The chain links TRBV20-1 to TRBJ2-2, with TRBD2 matching over 14 bases. The CDR3 consists of 16 residues. V shed 5 bases and J 5 bases; nucleotides not matched to a gene: 7. The germline gives CDR1 DFQATT, CDR2 SNEGSKA (reference sequence). The CDR3 loop is CSAWGTSGRVTGELFF. The CDR3 DNA is TGCAGTGCTTGGGGGACTAGCGGGAGAGTTACCGGGGAGCTGTTTTTT.

The genes are TRBV24-1 and TRBJ2-2, with D unclear. Germline CDR1 reads KGHDR; CDR2 reads SFDVKD. CDR3 length equals 13 residues. The germline V and J ends were trimmed by 5 bases and 2 bases, with 5 bases remaining between them. CDR3 region: CATSGPNTGELFF. The CDR3, as DNA: TGTGCCACCAGTGGACCTAACACCGGGGAGCTGTTTTTT.

There are many counts of this clonotype. The chain joins TRBV2 to TRBJ2-3; a possible D gene is TRBD2 (6 bases). The germline gives CDR1 SNHLY, CDR2 FYNNEI. V lost 5 bases, J lost 0 bases, and 18 bases lay in between. The CDR3 contains 17 residues. CDR3 sequence reads: CASSPPQLAASTDTQYF. Written as DNA, the CDR3 is TGTGCCAGCAGTCCCCCCCAACTAGCAGCTAGCACAGATACGCAGTATTTT.

Turning to this clonotype: Given the absence of the conserved phenylalanine or tryptophan at the CDR3 end, a read error is likely. The chain joins TRBV3-1 to TRBJ2-7, with 7 bases matching TRBD2. After removal of 1 base from V and 5 bases from J, the junction contained 14 bases not matched to a gene. CDR1 is LGHDT, CDR2 YNNKEL, per germline (reference sequence). This CDR3 is 17 amino acids long. CDR3 protein: CASSQVGTGGSPHEQYL. The CDR3 DNA is TGTGCCAGCAGCCAAGTGGGAACCGGCGGGAGCCCGCACGAGCAGTACCTC.

This clonotype was detected a few times. The rearrangement links TRBV19 to TRBJ2-5; no definite D call. The V gene lost 3 bases and the J gene lost 2 bases, with 13 bases spanning the gap. There are 15 residues in the CDR3. CDR1 is LNHDA, CDR2 SQIVND, per germline (reference sequence). The CDR3 reads CASSISFGSQETQYF. CDR3 coding DNA: TGTGCCAGTAGTATCTCCTTCGGGTCGCAAGAGACCCAGTACTTC.

Many counts were recorded for this clonotype. DNA for the CDR3: TGTGCCAGCAGCCAAGGCGGGGGACGGGAGACCCAGTACTTC. The encoded protein is CASSQGGGRETQYF. The rearrangement joins TRBV7-3 to TRBJ2-5; 7 bases line up with TRBD2. The CDR3 runs to 14 residues. From germline, CDR1 is SGHTA and CDR2 FQGTGA. V lost 5 bases to trimming and J lost 5 bases; unmatched junction nucleotides: 8.

This clonotype was counted at least ten times. The chain employs TRBV27 and TRBJ2-7; maybe TRBD1 (6 bases). CDR3 length: 13 amino acids. Germline V gene data show CDR1 as MNHEY and CDR2 as SMNVEV (reference sequence). Trimming stripped 5 bases from V and 5 bases from J, with 13 bases between. DNA of the CDR3: TGTGCCAGCAGTACGAAACAGGGAAACGAGCAGTACTTC. Translated, it gives CASSTKQGNEQYF.